This record looks at one TCR beta chain sequence and its context. Its antigen is not yet known. Base qualities are not provided; no much larger clone lies one nucleotide away. These data are taken from a study of control samples from healthy donors and cancer patients (dated by TCRdb to 2018 to 2021). Between the V and J ends, shortened by 2 bases and 8 bases respectively, the junction contains 14 bases. Its CDR3 holds 14 amino acids, cysteine through phenylalanine. The retained sequence is limited to the CDR3, 42 bases, with the frame set at the first base. CDR1 and CDR2, looked up from the germline V gene (reference sequence), are SGHKS and YYEKEE. Library preparation used the immunoSEQ multiplex PCR assay. TCRdb retrieved this table from immuneACCESS and kept in-frame rearrangements only. Not all clones are present; in checked studies, unresolved V genes account for under half, and no reason is known for the remainder. This sample holds more than 95,000 clones; about 93% were observed only once. The ten largest clonotypes hold about 2.8% of the sample.

The sample comprised blood. This TCR was sampled from a young man in good health. Recombination connected TRBV5-5 to TRBJ1-3, with the D gene call left open. The CDR3 in this case is CASSFVQIEDTIYF. The DNA sequence is TGTGCCAGCAGCTTCGTCCAGATAGAAGACACCATATATTTT.